This T cell receptor beta chain was identified in a study of blood T cell repertoires in COVID-19. Looking at the study overall: Samples taken during acute and convalescent COVID-19 were collected in the United States, Italy and Spain. PBMCs, B-cell-depleted T cells, or T cells provided the cDNA or gDNA that made up the material.

Original analysis: From reference gene primer amplification, estimates of nucleated cell counts were derived. Repertoires were generated with immunoSEQ multiplex PCR, while TCRdb's copy carries only in-frame clones and drops some. The DNA gave D and trimming, while V, J and clone size come from that table. The sample consists of around 260,000 clones, roughly 90% of them appearing once. Germline values: CDR1 GTSNPN, CDR2 SVGIG (reference sequence). V lost 0 bases and J 1 base, leaving 17 bases between the germline ends. This CDR3 is built from 17 residues. Sequenced material: peripheral blood. This chain uses TRBV30 with TRBJ2-3; D is undetermined. The TCR originated in a woman aged 40 to 49 who had recovered from COVID-19. For the CDR3, the DNA is TGTGCCTGGAGTGTAGGCGTGGTAAAACGGGGCACAGATACGCAGTATTTT. This gives the protein CAWSVGVVKRGTDTQYF.